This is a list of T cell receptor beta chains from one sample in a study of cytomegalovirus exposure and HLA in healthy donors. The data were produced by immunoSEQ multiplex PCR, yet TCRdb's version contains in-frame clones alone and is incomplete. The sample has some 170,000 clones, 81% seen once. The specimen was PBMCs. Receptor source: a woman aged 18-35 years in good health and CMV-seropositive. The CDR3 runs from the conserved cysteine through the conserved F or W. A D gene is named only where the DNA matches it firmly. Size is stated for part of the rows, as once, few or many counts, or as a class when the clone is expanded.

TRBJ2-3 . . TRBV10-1 TGCGCCAGCAGCCGCATTCTCGGAGATACGCAGTATTTT CASSRILGDTQYF
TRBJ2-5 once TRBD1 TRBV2 TGTGCCAGCACCCCGACAGGGAATGGGGCCCAGTACTTC CASTPTGNGAQYF
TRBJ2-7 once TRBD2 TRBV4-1 TGCGCCAGCAGCCAAGTAGCAGCGGGGGGTTCCTACGAGCAGTACTTC CASSQVAAGGSYEQYF
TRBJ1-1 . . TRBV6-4 TGTGCCAGCAGTCCTGAGTTTGGCACTGAAGCTTTCTTT CASSPEFGTEAFF
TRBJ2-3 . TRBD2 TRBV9 TGTGCCACCGCAGCCGGGACTAGCGGCGCAGATACGCAGTATTTT CATAAGTSGADTQYF
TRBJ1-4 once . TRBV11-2 TGTGCCAGCAGCTTAGATGGCCCCGGGAAACTGTTTTTT CASSLDGPGKLFF
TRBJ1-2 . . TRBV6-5 TGTGCCAGCTCGGGGTCCACTAACTATGGCTACACCTTC CASSGSTNYGYTF
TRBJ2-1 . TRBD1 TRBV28 TGTGCCAGCAGCTTGACAGGGGGCAGGGACAATGAGCAGTTCTTC CASSLTGGRDNEQFF
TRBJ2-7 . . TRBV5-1 TGCGCCAGCAGCTTGTACACCGGGGACTCCCAGTACTTC CASSLYTGDSQYF
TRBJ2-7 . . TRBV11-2 TGTGCCAGCAGCTTAGGTACAGACTACGAGCAGTACTTC CASSLGTDYEQYF
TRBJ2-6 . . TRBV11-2 TGTGCCAGCAGCTTACGCAGGGCCCTGGGTTCTGGGGCCAACGTCCTGACTTTC CASSLRRALGSGANVLTF
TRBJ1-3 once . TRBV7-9 TGTGCCAGCAGCTCCCTTACTATGGAGCCTGGAAACACCATATATTTT CASSSLTMEPGNTIYF
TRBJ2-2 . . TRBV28 TGTGCCAGCAGTTTTATGCGGACCGGGGAGCTGTTTTTT CASSFMRTGELFF